This T cell receptor (beta chain) was identified during a study of breast tumors, draining lymph nodes, adjacent tissues. Study findings and constraints: That most tumor T cells come from lymph nodes remained unproven. Tumor repertoires ranked between lymph nodes and nontumor tissue in diversity, with V and J gene preferences. Findings are consistent with lymph node origin and intratumoral expansion of most tumor T cells.

TCRdb reprocessed the multiplex PCR reads via MiXCR and lists one record per CDR3 protein. This sample carries tens of thousands of distinct CDR3 sequences, roughly 30% of them seen once, and the ten largest clones take 8% to 9%. The lymph nodes were axillary draining lymph nodes from breast cancer patients. This clonotype was detected ten times or more. Its cognate antigen is unknown. The germline gives CDR1 SEHNR, CDR2 FQNEAQ (reference sequence). Deletions cut 5 bases from V and 3 bases from J, with 17 bases between. This CDR3 has 15 amino acids. This chain uses TRBV7-9 with TRBJ2-7; the D call may be TRBD1 or TRBD2 (5 bases each). The clonotype was recovered from a female donor with breast cancer. Some clones in this sample may be carry-over from other donors' samples. Sequenced material: axillary lymph node tissue. The CDR3 loop is CASSHPQTADYEQYF. In DNA, the CDR3 is TGTGCCAGCAGCCACCCTCAGACAGCGGACTACGAGCAGTACTTC.